This section outlines one TCR beta chain sequence together with its context. The antigen is undetermined. The entry originates in a study of cytomegalovirus exposure and HLA in healthy donors. General study results and limits: There were under 200 TCR beta chains listed as cytomegalovirus-associated.

TCRdb keeps only in-frame clones here, not all; method: immunoSEQ multiplex PCR. Among fewer than 90,000 clones, roughly 83% were seen once, and the ten largest hold around an eighth. The CDR3 extends over 15 amino acids. V was clipped by 3 bases and J by 4 bases, with 13 bases between them. CDR1 is LNHNV, CDR2 YYDKDF, per germline (reference sequence). The chain employs TRBV15 and TRBJ2-1; TRBD2 might be the D (6 bases). The receptor was derived from a woman aged 18 to 35 in good health and CMV-seropositive. The sequencing input was PBMCs. The CDR3 nucleotides are TGTGCCACCAGCAGCGGGACTCAGTCATACAATGAGCAGTTCTTC. Translated: CATSSGTQSYNEQFF.